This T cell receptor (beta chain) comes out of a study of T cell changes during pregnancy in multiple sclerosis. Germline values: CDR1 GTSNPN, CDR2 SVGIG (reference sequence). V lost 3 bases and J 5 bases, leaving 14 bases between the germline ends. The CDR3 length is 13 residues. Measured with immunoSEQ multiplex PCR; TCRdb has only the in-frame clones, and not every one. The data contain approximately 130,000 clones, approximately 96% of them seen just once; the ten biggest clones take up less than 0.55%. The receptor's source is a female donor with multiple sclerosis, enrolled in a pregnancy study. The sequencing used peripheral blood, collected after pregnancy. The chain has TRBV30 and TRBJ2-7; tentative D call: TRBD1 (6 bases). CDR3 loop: CAWSPTGIDEQYF. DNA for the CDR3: TGTGCCTGGAGCCCCACAGGGATTGACGAGCAGTACTTC.